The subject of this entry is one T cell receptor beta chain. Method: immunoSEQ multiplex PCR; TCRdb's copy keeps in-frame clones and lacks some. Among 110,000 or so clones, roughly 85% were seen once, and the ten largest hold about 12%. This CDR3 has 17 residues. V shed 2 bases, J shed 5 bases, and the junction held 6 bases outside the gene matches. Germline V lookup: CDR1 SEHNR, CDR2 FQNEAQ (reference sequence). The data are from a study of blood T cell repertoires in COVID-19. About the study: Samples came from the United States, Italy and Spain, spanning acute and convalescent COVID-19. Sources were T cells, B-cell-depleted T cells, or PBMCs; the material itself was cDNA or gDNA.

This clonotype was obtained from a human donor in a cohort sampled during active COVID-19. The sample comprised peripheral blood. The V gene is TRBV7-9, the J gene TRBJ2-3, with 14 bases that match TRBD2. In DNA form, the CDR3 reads TGTGCCAGCAGCTTAAGGACTAGCGGGGGGCCGGGAGATACGCAGTATTTT. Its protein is CASSLRTSGGPGDTQYF.